The T cell receptor beta chain described here comes from a study of Graves' ophthalmopathy and Graves' hyperthyroidism. Ophthalmopathy-affected donors exhibited moderate-to-severe activity, CAS ≥3, NOSPECS ≥4, and duration under 3 months. Exclusion covered patients with other autoimmune diseases or uncontrolled infections (as well as pregnancy or lactation). Diagnosis was based on clinical symptoms, serum thyroxine, TRAb, thyroid ultrasound and orbital computed tomography. The PBMCs were taken from roughly 9.3 ml of fresh peripheral blood. The CDR3 totals 15 residues. Per the germline V gene, CDR1 is SNHLY and CDR2 is FYNNEI. V lost 6 bases and J 2 bases, leaving 15 bases between the germline ends. RNA transcripts were the source from which TCR beta CDR3 regions were amplified. First-round RT-PCR relied on HTBI primers, and a second-round multiplex PCR came next. TCRdb processed the multiplex PCR reads anew with MiXCR; each CDR3 protein has one entry. The sample includes 650,000 to 900,000 distinct CDR3 sequences, roughly 41% seen only once; the top ten take about 40%.

The sequence was collected from an adult man with Graves' ophthalmopathy. Sequencing was done on a sample of peripheral blood. The chain uses TRBV2 and TRBJ2-3; D is possibly TRBD2 (5 bases). The CDR3 sequence: CASRAGITNTDTQYF. The CDR3 bases are TGTGCCAGCAGAGCCGGGATCACTAACACAGATACGCAGTATTTT.